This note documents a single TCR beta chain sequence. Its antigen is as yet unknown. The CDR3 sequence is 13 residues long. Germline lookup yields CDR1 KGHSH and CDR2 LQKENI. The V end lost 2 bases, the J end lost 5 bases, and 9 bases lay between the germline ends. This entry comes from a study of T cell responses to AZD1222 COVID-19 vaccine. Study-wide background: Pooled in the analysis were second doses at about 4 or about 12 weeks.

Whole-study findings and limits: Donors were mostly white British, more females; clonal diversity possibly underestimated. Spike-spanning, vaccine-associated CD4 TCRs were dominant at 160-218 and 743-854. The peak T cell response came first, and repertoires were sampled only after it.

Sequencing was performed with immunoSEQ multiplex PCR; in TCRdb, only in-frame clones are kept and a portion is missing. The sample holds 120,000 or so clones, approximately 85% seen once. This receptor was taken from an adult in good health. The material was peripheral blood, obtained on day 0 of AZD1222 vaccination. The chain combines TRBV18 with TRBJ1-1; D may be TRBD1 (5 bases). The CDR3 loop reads CASSPAGGTEAFF. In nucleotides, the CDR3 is TGTGCCAGCTCACCAGCCGGGGGGACTGAAGCTTTCTTT.